These T cell receptor beta chains were read from a single sample in a study of blood T cells in healthy people across ages. TCRdb re-called the 5' RACE reads through MiXCR, storing one row per CDR3 protein. The sample holds about 1.7 million distinct CDR3 sequences, roughly 30% seen once. The sequencing sample was made of blood. These receptors were obtained from a young woman in good health. Both conserved end residues are part of each CDR3. The order of the fields is clone size, J gene, V gene, D gene, CDR3 DNA, CDR3 protein. The D gene is left open where the match is weak. Clone size appears in some rows only: once, few, many, or a class for an expanded clone.

clone_size: few
j_call: TRBJ2-7
v_call: TRBV7-2
d_call: TRBD1
cdr3_nt: TGTGCCAGCAGCTTAGGGACAGGGGGCGCGCGCGAGCAGTACTTC
cdr3_aa: CASSLGTGGAREQYF

clone_size: few
j_call: TRBJ2-1
v_call: TRBV6-2/TRBV6-3
d_call: TRBD2
cdr3_nt: TGTGCCAGCAACTACATAGCGGGAGGTTCCGATGAGCAGTTCTTC
cdr3_aa: CASNYIAGGSDEQFF

clone_size: many
j_call: TRBJ2-7
v_call: TRBV29-1
d_call: TRBD2
cdr3_nt: TGCAGCGTTGGCCTTGGCGGGGGTTCCTACGAGCAGTACTTC
cdr3_aa: CSVGLGGGSYEQYF

clone_size: few
j_call: TRBJ2-1
v_call: TRBV20-1
d_call: .
cdr3_nt: TGCACTCGTGAGGTCTACAATGAGCAGTTCTTC
cdr3_aa: CTREVYNEQFF

clone_size: .
j_call: TRBJ1-5
v_call: TRBV4-1
d_call: .
cdr3_nt: TGCGCCAGCAGCCAAACCGGCCGCGGGAGTTCCTATAGCAATCAGCCCCAGCATTTT
cdr3_aa: CASSQTGRGSSYSNQPQHF

clone_size: few
j_call: TRBJ1-6
v_call: TRBV20-1
d_call: TRBD1
cdr3_nt: TGCAGTGCTAGAGGGGACAGGCTAGATTATAATTCACCCCTCCACTTT
cdr3_aa: CSARGDRLDYNSPLHF

clone_size: .
j_call: TRBJ1-4
v_call: TRBV28
d_call: .
cdr3_nt: TGTGCCAGCAGTTTATCCGCGGGGGATGAAAAACTGTTTTTT
cdr3_aa: CASSLSAGDEKLFF

clone_size: few
j_call: TRBJ1-2
v_call: TRBV5-1
d_call: .
cdr3_nt: TGCGCCAGCAGCTTGGGTCTACTTGGTGGCGGCTACACCTTC
cdr3_aa: CASSLGLLGGGYTF

clone_size: once
j_call: TRBJ2-7
v_call: TRBV20-1
d_call: TRBD1
cdr3_nt: TGCAGTGCTCGCACAGGGGGCGTAGCGAACGAGCAGTACTTC
cdr3_aa: CSARTGGVANEQYF

clone_size: few
j_call: TRBJ1-1
v_call: TRBV7-2
d_call: .
cdr3_nt: TGTGCCAGCAGCCAACAAAGGACGCAGGGGACTGAAGCTTTCTTT
cdr3_aa: CASSQQRTQGTEAFF

clone_size: .
j_call: TRBJ2-1
v_call: TRBV27
d_call: TRBD2
cdr3_nt: TGTGCCAGCAGCCAGACTAGCGGGGGGGCTTACAATGAGCAGTTCTTC
cdr3_aa: CASSQTSGGAYNEQFF

clone_size: .
j_call: TRBJ1-5
v_call: TRBV6-2/TRBV6-3
d_call: TRBD1
cdr3_nt: TGTGCCAGCGGTCGGACAGGGGGTCAGCCCCAGCATTTT
cdr3_aa: CASGRTGGQPQHF

clone_size: once
j_call: TRBJ1-1
v_call: TRBV20-1
d_call: .
cdr3_nt: TGCAGTGCTCAAACGGTTGCCGGGGGATGCACTGAAGCTTTCTTT
cdr3_aa: CSAQTVAGGCTEAFF

clone_size: .
j_call: TRBJ1-2
v_call: TRBV2
d_call: .
cdr3_nt: TGTGCCAGCAGTGATCGGGGAAGGTGGGGCTACACCTTC
cdr3_aa: CASSDRGRWGYTF